The present T cell receptor beta chain was sequenced within a study of blood T cell repertoires in COVID-19. This CDR3 is built from 13 residues. The ends were cut back, 1 base at V and 7 bases at J, with 10 bases in the middle. The germline CDR1 and CDR2 sequences are SEHNR and FQNEAQ (reference sequence). TCRdb's table, derived via immunoSEQ multiplex PCR, lists solely in-frame clones and lacks some. This repertoire shows approximately 130,000 clones, about 86% found once; its top ten account for 18%. This chain joins TRBV7-9 and TRBJ1-2; no reliable D call. The clonotype originates from a woman in her forties or fifties who had recovered from COVID-19. The specimen was peripheral blood. The DNA of the CDR3 is TGTGCCAGCAGCTTAGAATCAGGTGGTGGCTACACCTTC. It encodes CASSLESGGGYTF. The entire variable domain, with the rest obtained from reference TRBV7-9 and TRBJ1-2, is as follows: DTGVSQNPRHKITKRGQNVTFRCDPISEHNRLYWYRQTLGQGPEFLTYFQNEAQLEKSRLLSDRFSAERPKGSFSTLEIQRTEQGDSAMYLCASSLESGGGYTFGSGTRLTVV.